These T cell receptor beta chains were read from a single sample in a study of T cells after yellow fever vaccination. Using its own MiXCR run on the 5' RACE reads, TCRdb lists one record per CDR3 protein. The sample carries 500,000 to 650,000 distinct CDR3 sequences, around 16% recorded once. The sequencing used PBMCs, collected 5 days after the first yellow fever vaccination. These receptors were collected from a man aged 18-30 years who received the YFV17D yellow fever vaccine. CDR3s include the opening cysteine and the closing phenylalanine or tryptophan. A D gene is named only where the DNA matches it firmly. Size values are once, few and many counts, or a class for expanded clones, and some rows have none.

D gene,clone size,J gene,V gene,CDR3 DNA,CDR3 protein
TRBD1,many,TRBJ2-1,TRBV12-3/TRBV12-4,TGTGCCAGTAGGGACAGGGCCTACAATGAGCAGTTCTTC,CASRDRAYNEQFF
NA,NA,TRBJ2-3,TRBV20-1,TGCAGTGCTCAGGGACTTGCCCTACCAGATACGCGGTATTTT,CSAQGLALPDTRYF
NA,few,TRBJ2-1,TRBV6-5,TGTGCCAGCAGTTACGGGTCAGCCGGGAAAAATGAGCAGTTCTTC,CASSYGSAGKNEQFF
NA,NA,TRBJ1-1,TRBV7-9,TGTGCCAGCAGCTTACGGGGTTCGGCGAACACTGAAGCTTTCTTT,CASSLRGSANTEAFF
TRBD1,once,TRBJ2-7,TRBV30,TGTGCCTGGAACCGGGACAGGGCCTACGAGCAGTACTTC,CAWNRDRAYEQYF
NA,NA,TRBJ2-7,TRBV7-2,TGTGCCAGCAGCTCTCAGGGGTCGTCCTACGAGCAGTACTTC,CASSSQGSSYEQYF
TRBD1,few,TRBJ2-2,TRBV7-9,TGTGCCAGCAGCGCTATGACAGGGATCGGGGAGCTGTTTTTT,CASSAMTGIGELFF
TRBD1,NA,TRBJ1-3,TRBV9,TGTGCCAGCAGCGGCCGCGGAGAAGCGGACAGGGGCGGAAACACCATATATTTT,CASSGRGEADRGGNTIYF
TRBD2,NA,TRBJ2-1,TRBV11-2,TGTGCCAGCAGCTTAGTTCCGGGGGGGGGCCTAAATGAGCAGTTCTTC,CASSLVPGGGLNEQFF
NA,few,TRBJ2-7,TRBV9,TGTGCCAGCAGCGAGGACCACACGCGCCCGGTGGACTTC,CASSEDHTRPVDF
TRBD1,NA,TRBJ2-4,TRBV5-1,TGCGCCAGCAGCTCACCGGGACAGGGATTAGCCAAAAACATTCAGTACTTC,CASSSPGQGLAKNIQYF
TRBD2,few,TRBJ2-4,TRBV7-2,TGTGCCAGCAGCCCTCGACTAGCGGGGGCCCCGGGGGCCAAAAACATTCAGTACTTC,CASSPRLAGAPGAKNIQYF
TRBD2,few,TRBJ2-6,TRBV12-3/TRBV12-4,TGTGCCAGCAGTTCACGGGGGGTTGGGGCCAACGTCCTGACTTTC,CASSSRGVGANVLTF
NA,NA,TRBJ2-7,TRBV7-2,TGTGCCAGCAGCTTTGGGGTTATAGGGGGACGAGAGCAGTACTTC,CASSFGVIGGREQYF
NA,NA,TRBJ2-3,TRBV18,TGTGCCAGCTCTCCTCTGACTAACACAGATACGCAGTATTTT,CASSPLTNTDTQYF
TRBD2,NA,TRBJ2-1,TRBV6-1,TGTGCCAGCACCGCGACTAGCGGGGGACGCGAGCAGTTCTTC,CASTATSGGREQFF
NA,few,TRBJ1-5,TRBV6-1,TGTGCCAGCAGTGCAGTGGCCAGCAATCAGCCCCAGCATTTT,CASSAVASNQPQHF
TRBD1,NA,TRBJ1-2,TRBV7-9,TGTGCCAGCAGCTTCCAGGGGGCTATCTATGGCTACACCTTC,CASSFQGAIYGYTF
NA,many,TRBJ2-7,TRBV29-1,TGCAGCGTTGGAAGGGTGCCGTACGAGCAGTACTTC,CSVGRVPYEQYF
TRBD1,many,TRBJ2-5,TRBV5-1,TGCGCCAGCAGTTGGACAGGGGGGATCCAAGAGACCCAGTACTTC,CASSWTGGIQETQYF
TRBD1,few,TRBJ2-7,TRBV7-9,TGTGCCAGCAGTCGACAGGGGTTTTCCTACGAGCAGTACTTC,CASSRQGFSYEQYF
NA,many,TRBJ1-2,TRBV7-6,TGTGCCAGCAGCTCCTTGCGTTCGGAATATGGCTACACCTTC,CASSSLRSEYGYTF
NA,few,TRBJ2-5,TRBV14,TGTGCCAGCAGCCCTAGGACAGTGGGGACCCAGTACTTC,CASSPRTVGTQYF
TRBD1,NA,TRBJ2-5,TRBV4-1,TGCGCCAGCAGCCACTTACCCGGGACAGGGGGAAGAGAGACCCAGTACTTC,CASSHLPGTGGRETQYF
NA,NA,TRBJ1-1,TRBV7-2,TGTGCCAGCAGCTATCCACGACAGGCGATAATGAACACTGAAGCTTTCTTT,CASSYPRQAIMNTEAFF
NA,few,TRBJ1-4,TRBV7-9,TGTGCCAGCAGCTTTATTATGCAGGAAAAACTGTTTTTT,CASSFIMQEKLFF
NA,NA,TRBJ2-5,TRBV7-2,TGTGCCAGCAGGACTATGGGGGGGGCAGGAGAGACCCAGTACTTC,CASRTMGGAGETQYF
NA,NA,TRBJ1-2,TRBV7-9,TGTGCCAGCAGCTATGAGACCGCCGCTAACTATGGCTACACCTTC,CASSYETAANYGYTF
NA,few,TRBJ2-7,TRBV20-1,TGCAGTGCTAAAAGGGGGAACTACGAGCAGTACTTC,CSAKRGNYEQYF
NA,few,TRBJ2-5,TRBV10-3,TGTGCCATCAGTGCGGGAGGGGGCGAGACCCAGTACTTC,CAISAGGGETQYF
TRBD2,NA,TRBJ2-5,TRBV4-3,TGCGCCAGCAGCCAAGATCGGAGCGGCAGCGGGGGGGCAGCGGAGACCCAGTACTTC,CASSQDRSGSGGAAETQYF
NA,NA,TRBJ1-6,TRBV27,TGTGCCAGCAGTGTAAACAGGGTTAGGAGAAGCTCCTATAATTCACCCCTCCACTTT,CASSVNRVRRSSYNSPLHF
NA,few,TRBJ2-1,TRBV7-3,TGTGCCAGCAGCCTAGGTGGAGGTTCCGACAATGAGCAGTTCTTC,CASSLGGGSDNEQFF
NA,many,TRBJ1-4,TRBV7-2,TGTGCCAGCAGCTTAGGGGCGACGGAAACTCTGTTTTTT,CASSLGATETLFF
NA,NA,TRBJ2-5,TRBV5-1,TGCGCCAGCAGCTCCCTCCCTGAAGAGACCCAGTACTTC,CASSSLPEETQYF
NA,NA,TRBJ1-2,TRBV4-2,TGTGCCAGCAGCCAAGACGCGCTGAACGATAACTATGGCTACACCTTC,CASSQDALNDNYGYTF
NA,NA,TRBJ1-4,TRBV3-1,TGTGCCAGCCGAGACCTGGCGGCTAATGAAAAACTGCTTTTT,CASRDLAANEKLLF
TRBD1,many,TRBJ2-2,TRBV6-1,TGTGCCAGCAGTGAAACCTCCGGGACAGGAATCCCCACCGGGGAGCTGTTTTTT,CASSETSGTGIPTGELFF
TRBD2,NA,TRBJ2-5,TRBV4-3,TGCGCCTCGGGGCCGGAGCGGGGCCAAGAGACCCAGTACTTC,CASGPERGQETQYF
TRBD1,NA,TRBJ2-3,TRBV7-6,TGTGCCAGCAGCTTATGGACAGGTAGCACAGATACGCAGTATTTT,CASSLWTGSTDTQYF
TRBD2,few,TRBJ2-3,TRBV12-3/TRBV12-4,TGTGCCAGCAGTCCTACTAGCGGGGGGGCCGATGCGCAGTATTTT,CASSPTSGGADAQYF
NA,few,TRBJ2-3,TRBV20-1,TGCAGTGCTAGCAACGTCCAACGCGGGGGCTCAGATACGCAGTATTTT,CSASNVQRGGSDTQYF
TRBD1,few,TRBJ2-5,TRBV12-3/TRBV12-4,TGTGCCAGCAGTTTTAGGGGGCGCATCGAGACCCAGTACTTC,CASSFRGRIETQYF
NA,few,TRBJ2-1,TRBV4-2,TGTGCCAGCAGTCGGAGTCTATATGGGGCGTTAAGCTCCTACAATGAGCAGTTCTTC,CASSRSLYGALSSYNEQFF